This T cell receptor beta chain emerged from a study of cytomegalovirus exposure and HLA in healthy donors. The study, taken as a whole, reports: Only CMV serostatus was available as immune exposure information. A later analysis reportedly identified an Asian-associated ancestry cluster as carrying fewer N-insertions than the approximately 730-donor mean. Reports state that TCR beta sequences accurately predicted most subjects' HLA-A and HLA-B alleles. Data from an earlier analysis indicated that most TCR beta V segments were productive either about 90% or about 30% of the time.

Points on this clone: Its specificity is not known.

A multiplex PCR was run with 60 Vbeta primers and 13 Jbeta primers. Here immunoSEQ multiplex PCR was the method, and the copy in TCRdb shows in-frame clones only, minus some. The sample data list 150,000 to 200,000 clones. V lost 0 bases, J lost 3 bases, and 2 bases stayed unmatched. The CDR3 spans 15 residues. The V gene's germline CDR1 is SGHNT and CDR2 YYREEE (reference sequence). The receptor comes from a man aged 30-40 years in good health and CMV-seronegative. J is TRBJ2-3 and V is TRBV5-4, with 9 bases lining up with TRBD2. Sequencing input: PBMCs. The CDR3 loop reads CASSLVLAGTDTQYF. In DNA form, the CDR3 reads TGTGCCAGCAGCTTGGTTCTAGCGGGAACAGATACGCAGTATTTT.